This TCR beta chain was found in a study of T cells in localized non-small cell lung cancer. Study outcomes and limitations: Without multi-region sequencing, intratumor heterogeneity could not be excluded.

Per the germline V gene, CDR1 is MNHEY and CDR2 is SVGAGI. The CDR3 contains 14 residues. Trimming removed 5 bases from V and 2 bases from J, with 13 bases in between. Notes on this clone: What it binds is unknown.

This table comes from immunoSEQ multiplex PCR, and its TCRdb copy is limited to in-frame clones, with some not included. The sample has 25,000 to 30,000 clones, approximately 78% seen once. The specimen was peripheral blood, collected before any cancer treatment. This sequence joins TRBV6-5 and TRBJ2-7; D is unresolved. This receptor was obtained from a woman aged 40-70 years with stage I lung adenocarcinoma. CDR3 nucleotide sequence: TGTGCCAGCAGTGCCAGGACGCCAACCTACGAGCAGTACTTC. Protein product: CASSARTPTYEQYF.